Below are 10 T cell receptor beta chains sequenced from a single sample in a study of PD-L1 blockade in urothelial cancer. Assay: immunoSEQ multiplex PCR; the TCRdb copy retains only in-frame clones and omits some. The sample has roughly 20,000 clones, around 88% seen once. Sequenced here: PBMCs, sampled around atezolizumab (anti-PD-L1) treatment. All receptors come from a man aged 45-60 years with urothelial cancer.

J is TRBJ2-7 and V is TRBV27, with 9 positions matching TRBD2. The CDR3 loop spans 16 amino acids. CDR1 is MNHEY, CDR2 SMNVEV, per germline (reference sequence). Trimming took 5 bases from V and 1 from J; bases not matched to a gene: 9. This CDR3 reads CASSPSAGGRSYEQYF. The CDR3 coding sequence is TGTGCCAGCAGTCCTTCAGCGGGAGGAAGATCCTACGAGCAGTACTTC.

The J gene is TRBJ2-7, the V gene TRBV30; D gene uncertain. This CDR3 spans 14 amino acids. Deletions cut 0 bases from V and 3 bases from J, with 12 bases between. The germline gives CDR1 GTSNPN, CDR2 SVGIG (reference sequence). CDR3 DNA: TGTGCCTGGAGTGTACGGAGCCGTCACTACGAGCAGTACTTC. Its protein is CAWSVRSRHYEQYF.

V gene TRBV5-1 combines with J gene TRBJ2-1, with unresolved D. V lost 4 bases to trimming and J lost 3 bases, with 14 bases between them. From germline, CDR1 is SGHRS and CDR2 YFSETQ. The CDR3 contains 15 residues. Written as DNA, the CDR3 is TGCGCCAGCAGCCTGAGCATACAGAGCTACAATGAGCAGTTCTTC. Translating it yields CASSLSIQSYNEQFF.

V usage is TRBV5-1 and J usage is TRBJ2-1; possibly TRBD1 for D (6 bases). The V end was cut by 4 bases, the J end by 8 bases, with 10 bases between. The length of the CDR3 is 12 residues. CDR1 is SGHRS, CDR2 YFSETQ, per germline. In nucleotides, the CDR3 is TGCGCCAGCAGCCTACAGGGAGATGAGCAGTTCTTC. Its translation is CASSLQGDEQFF. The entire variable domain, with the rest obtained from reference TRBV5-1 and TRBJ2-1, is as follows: KAGVTQTPRYLIKTRGQQVTLSCSPISGHRSVSWYQQTPGQGLQFLFEYFSETQRNKGNFPGRFSGRQFSNSRSEMNVSTLELGDSALYLCASSLQGDEQFFGPGTRLTVL.

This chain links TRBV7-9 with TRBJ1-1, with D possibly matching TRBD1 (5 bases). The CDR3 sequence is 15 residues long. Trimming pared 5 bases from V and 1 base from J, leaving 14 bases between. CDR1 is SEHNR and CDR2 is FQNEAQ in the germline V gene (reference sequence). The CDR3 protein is CASSTPETENTEAFF. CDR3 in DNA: TGTGCCAGCAGCACGCCGGAGACAGAGAACACTGAAGCTTTCTTT.

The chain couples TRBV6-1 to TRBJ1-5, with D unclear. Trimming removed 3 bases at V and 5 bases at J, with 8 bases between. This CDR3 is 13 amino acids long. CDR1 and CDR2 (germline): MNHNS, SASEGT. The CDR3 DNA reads TGTGCCAGCAGTGAGGTCTCGGATCAGCCCCAGCATTTT. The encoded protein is CASSEVSDQPQHF.

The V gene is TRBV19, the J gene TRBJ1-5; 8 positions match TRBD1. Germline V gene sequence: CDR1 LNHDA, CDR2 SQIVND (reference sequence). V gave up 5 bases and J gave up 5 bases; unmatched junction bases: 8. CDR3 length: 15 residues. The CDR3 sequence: CASSPPSGGDQPQHF. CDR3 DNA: TGTGCCAGTAGTCCCCCGTCAGGGGGCGATCAGCCCCAGCATTTT.

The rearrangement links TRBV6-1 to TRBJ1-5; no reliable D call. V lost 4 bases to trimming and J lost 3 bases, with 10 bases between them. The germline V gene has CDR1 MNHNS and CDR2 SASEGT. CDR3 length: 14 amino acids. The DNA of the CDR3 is TGTGCCAGCAGTGCGACACGTAACAATCAGCCCCAGCATTTT. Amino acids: CASSATRNNQPQHF.

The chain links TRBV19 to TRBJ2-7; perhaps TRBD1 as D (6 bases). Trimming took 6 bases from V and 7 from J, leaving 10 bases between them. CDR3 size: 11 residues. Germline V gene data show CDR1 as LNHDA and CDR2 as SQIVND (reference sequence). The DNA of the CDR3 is TGTGCCAGTAGCGAAAGGGGGGAGCAGTACTTC. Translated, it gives CASSERGEQYF.

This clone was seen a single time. The CDR3 sequence: CASNAGGQAYNEQFF. The CDR3 DNA follows: TGTGCCAGCAACGCAGGGGGCCAAGCCTACAATGAGCAGTTCTTC. The V and J genes are TRBV9 and TRBJ2-1; 8 nucleotides agree with TRBD1. The CDR3 runs 15 residues. V was clipped by 6 bases and J by 2 bases; unmatched bases: 7. Germline CDR1 SGDLS, CDR2 YYNGEE.